These T cell receptor beta chains were read from a single sample in a study of blood T cell repertoires in COVID-19. This table comes from immunoSEQ multiplex PCR, and its TCRdb copy is limited to in-frame clones, with some not included. Among under 400,000 clones, 88% were seen once, and the ten largest hold about 1.5%. Sequenced sample: peripheral blood. These receptors all stem from a woman younger than 45 with COVID-19, enrolled during active disease. CDR3s include the opening cysteine and the closing phenylalanine or tryptophan. D genes are given only for firm matches. Where a row states a size, it is once, few, many or the class of an expanded clone; other rows omit it.

d_call	v_call	j_call	clone_size	cdr3_nt	cdr3_aa
TRBD1	TRBV28	TRBJ1-2	NA	TGTGCCAGCAGTTTATTGACAGGGCAGTTTGCCTACACCTTC	CASSLLTGQFAYTF
NA	TRBV14	TRBJ1-1	once	TGTGCCAGCAAGCGTGGGGACTTGAGAGCTGAAGCTTTCTTT	CASKRGDLRAEAFF
TRBD2	TRBV18	TRBJ2-3	NA	TGTGCCAGCTCACCAGCCGGGGGGGCCGAAGATACGCAGTATTTT	CASSPAGGAEDTQYF
NA	TRBV4-2	TRBJ2-7	NA	TGTGCCAGCAGCCAAGCACTAGGTTACGAGCAGTACTTC	CASSQALGYEQYF
NA	TRBV7-8	TRBJ1-1	NA	TGTGCCAGCAGCTTAGTGGTCGGAGGGAACACTGAAGCTTTCTTT	CASSLVVGGNTEAFF
TRBD1	TRBV27	TRBJ1-1	NA	TGTGCCAGCGGACCCGGGACAGGGGCTGCTTTCTTT	CASGPGTGAAFF
TRBD1	TRBV18	TRBJ1-2	NA	TGTGCCAGCTCACTAGACAGGGGGCCCAACTATGGCTACACCTTC	CASSLDRGPNYGYTF
NA	TRBV4-2	TRBJ1-4	NA	TGTGCCAGCAGCCAAGAGTGGAGGACTAATGAAAAACTGTTTTTT	CASSQEWRTNEKLFF
TRBD1	TRBV30	TRBJ1-5	once	TGTGCCTGGAGTGTACTAGTTCCCCTCGGGACAGGGAACAATCAGCCCCAGCATTTT	CAWSVLVPLGTGNNQPQHF
NA	TRBV19	TRBJ2-1	NA	TGTGCCAGTACCCGGGACACCGGCTCCTACAATGAGCAGTTCTTC	CASTRDTGSYNEQFF
TRBD1	TRBV9	TRBJ1-1	NA	TGTGCCAGCAGCCCCTTGACAGGGACGGGTAACACTGAAGCTTTCTTT	CASSPLTGTGNTEAFF
NA	TRBV4-1	TRBJ2-1	NA	TGCGCCAGCAGCCAAGAAGGAGGGGCTCCGAATGAGCAGTTCTTC	CASSQEGGAPNEQFF
NA	TRBV5-4	TRBJ1-2	NA	TGTGCCAGCAGCTTGGCGGGGGGCCGGAGCTATGGCTACACCTTC	CASSLAGGRSYGYTF
TRBD1	TRBV4-3	TRBJ1-6	NA	TGCGCCAGCAGCCAAGTTCCAGGGGGCGAGTCACCCCTCCACTTT	CASSQVPGGESPLHF
TRBD1	TRBV6-5	TRBJ2-2	NA	TGTGCCAGCAGAACGGGACAGAGGAACACCGGGGAGCTGTTTTTT	CASRTGQRNTGELFF
NA	TRBV12-3/TRBV12-4	TRBJ1-1	NA	TGTGCCAGCAGTTTTGGGAGAGCTGAAGCTTTCTTT	CASSFGRAEAFF
NA	TRBV28	TRBJ2-3	NA	TGTGCCAGCAGTTTAAGGACTTCAAACACAGATACGCAGTATTTT	CASSLRTSNTDTQYF
TRBD1	TRBV27	TRBJ2-7	NA	TGTGCCAGCAGTCTCGTCCCACCGGGACAGGGGGCATTCGAGCAGTACTTC	CASSLVPPGQGAFEQYF
NA	TRBV6-5	TRBJ1-4	NA	TGTGCCAGCAGTTACTCGATGTGGACAGCAAATGAAAAACTGTTTTTT	CASSYSMWTANEKLFF
NA	TRBV2	TRBJ2-6	NA	TGTGCCAGCAGTAGGGGTGGCGGGGCCAACGTCCTGACTTTC	CASSRGGGANVLTF
TRBD1	TRBV19	TRBJ1-2	NA	TGTGCCAGTAGTATACTGTGGGACAGGGGGGATCGTGGCTACACCTTC	CASSILWDRGDRGYTF
NA	TRBV28	TRBJ1-2	NA	TGTGCCAGCAGCGACCAGGGTAGCTATGGCTACACCTTC	CASSDQGSYGYTF
NA	TRBV7-9	TRBJ1-3	once	TGTGCCAGCAGCTCATGGAGGGGAAACACCATATATTTT	CASSSWRGNTIYF
TRBD1	TRBV29-1	TRBJ1-2	few	TGCAGCGTTGTTGCAGGGGGCGTCCATGGCTACACCTTC	CSVVAGGVHGYTF
TRBD1	TRBV27	TRBJ1-5	once	TGTGCCAGCAGTTTATGGGGAATGGGACAGGAGGAGGGTCAGCCCCAGCATTTT	CASSLWGMGQEEGQPQHF
NA	TRBV2	TRBJ2-7	NA	TGTGCCTCCCCGAGCGGGCGGAACTCCTACGAGCAGTACTTC	CASPSGRNSYEQYF
TRBD1	TRBV6-5	TRBJ1-6	NA	TGTGCCAGCAGTTACACAGGGGGGGGATCACCCCTCCACTTT	CASSYTGGGSPLHF
TRBD1	TRBV18	TRBJ1-4	NA	TGTGCCAGCTCACGTGGCCGGGACAGGGTGAGGACTAATGAAAAACTGTTTTTT	CASSRGRDRVRTNEKLFF
NA	TRBV10-2	TRBJ1-5	NA	TGCGCCAGCAGTGCCCGTGTTAATCAGCCCCAGCATTTT	CASSARVNQPQHF
NA	TRBV9	TRBJ2-1	once	TGTGCCAGCAGCGCTTGGAGGGCAGGGCACAATGAGCAGTTCTTC	CASSAWRAGHNEQFF